This T cell receptor (beta chain) came from a study of blood T cell repertoires in COVID-19. Measured with immunoSEQ multiplex PCR; TCRdb has only the in-frame clones, and not every one. The table lists some 170,000 clones, approximately 88% of them singletons. The length of the CDR3 is 12 residues. Germline values: CDR1 MNHEY, CDR2 SVGEGT. V was pared by 8 bases and J by 8 bases, with 13 bases between. V and J are TRBV6-2 or TRBV6-3 and TRBJ2-1; D is uncertain. The clonotype was recovered from a woman older than 75 with active or convalescent COVID-19. Source material: peripheral blood. The CDR3, as DNA: TGTGCCAGCCGCCGGCGGCCGGATGAGCAGTTCTTC. It specifies CASRRRPDEQFF.